The present entry profiles one T cell receptor beta chain with its context. As processed by the authors: Reference gene primer amplification in the assay estimated nucleated cell counts. Assay: immunoSEQ multiplex PCR; the TCRdb copy retains only in-frame clones and omits some. Clone size and V and J calls were adopted from that table, with D and trimming inferred from the DNA. The sample shows about 250,000 clones, 70% to 90% of them seen only once. The CDR3 runs to 19 residues. V was clipped by 2 bases and J by 4 bases; unmatched bases: 15. The germline V gene has CDR1 SGHTA and CDR2 FQGTGA. The data stem from a study of blood T cell repertoires in COVID-19.

The chain uses TRBV7-3 and TRBJ2-3, with 10 bases aligning to TRBD2. The clonotype comes from a man younger than 35 with active or convalescent COVID-19. Sequencing input: peripheral blood. As DNA, the CDR3 is TGTGCCAGCAGCTTATTCCCTAGCGGGAGCAGTTTCACTGCAGATACGCAGTATTTT. Encoded protein: CASSLFPSGSSFTADTQYF.